One and the same sample provided the 18 T cell receptor beta chains below, sequenced in a study of blood T cell repertoires in COVID-19. Profiled with immunoSEQ multiplex PCR; TCRdb holds only in-frame clones, not every one. The data show about 110,000 clones, around 85% seen once. Sequenced material: peripheral blood. The receptor set was obtained from a man in his 70s with active or convalescent COVID-19.

The chain carries TRBV7-9 and TRBJ2-1; D might be TRBD2 (6 bases). The CDR3 runs to 15 residues. V lost 1 base and J lost 4, with 11 bases in between. In germline, CDR1 is SEHNR, CDR2 FQNEAQ (reference sequence). CDR3 residues: CASSLGTNPYNEQFF. In DNA, the CDR3 is TGTGCCAGCAGCTTAGGGACTAACCCTTACAATGAGCAGTTCTTC.

This clone turned up a few times. The chain joins TRBV7-9 to TRBJ2-2; 7 bases agree with TRBD2. Trimming took 5 bases from V and 2 from J; bases not matched to a gene: 5. There are 15 residues in the CDR3. Germline values: CDR1 SEHNR, CDR2 FQNEAQ (reference sequence). For the CDR3, the DNA is TGTGCCAGCAGCGTTCTAGCGGCCAACACCGGGGAGCTGTTTTTT. Translation gives CASSVLAANTGELFF. Drawing the rest from reference TRBV7-9 and TRBJ2-2, the complete variable domain is DTGVSQNPRHKITKRGQNVTFRCDPISEHNRLYWYRQTLGQGPEFLTYFQNEAQLEKSRLLSDRFSAERPKGSFSTLEIQRTEQGDSAMYLCASSVLAANTGELFFGEGSRLTVL.

The chain links TRBV24-1 to TRBJ2-7; D gene uncertain. Trimming shortened V by 12 bases and J by 1 base, and 6 bases separated the two germline ends. The CDR3 covers 10 residues. The germline CDR1 and CDR2 sequences are KGHDR and SFDVKD. As DNA, the CDR3 is TGTGCCTCGGGTTCCTACGAGCAGTACTTC. Amino acids: CASGSYEQYF.

This clone was observed a handful of times. The rearrangement links TRBV30 to TRBJ1-5, with D tentatively TRBD1 (5 bases). CDR3 length equals 13 residues. Germline CDR1 and CDR2: GTSNPN and SVGIG (reference sequence). V was shortened by 2 bases and J by 5 bases, with 10 bases between the two germline ends. The CDR3 DNA reads as TGTGCCTGGAGTTCCAGGGTGGATCAGCCCCAGCATTTT. Its protein is CAWSSRVDQPQHF.

The chain carries TRBV28 and TRBJ1-6, with TRBD1 matching 7 bases. Germline V lookup: CDR1 MDHEN, CDR2 SYDVKM. This CDR3 has 14 residues. The trim removed 7 bases at V and 7 bases at J, leaving 7 bases unmatched. The CDR3 bases are TGTGCCAGCACCCCCGGGACAGCAAATTCACCCCTCCACTTT. Translating gives CASTPGTANSPLHF.

The count of this clone is one. The chain recombines TRBV5-4 with TRBJ1-6, with 9 bases matching TRBD1. Germline loops: CDR1 SGHNT, CDR2 YYREEE (reference sequence). The CDR3 sequence is 16 residues long. The V segment lost 0 bases and the J segment 9 bases; nucleotides outside the gene matches: 7. The CDR3 sequence is CASSLGGQGMGSPLHF. DNA for the CDR3: TGTGCCAGCAGCTTGGGGGGACAGGGAATGGGTTCACCCCTCCACTTT. Based on the CDR3 plus reference TRBV5-4 and TRBJ1-6, the full variable domain is ETGVTQSPTHLIKTRGQQVTLRCSSQSGHNTVSWYQQALGQGPQFIFQYYREEENGRGNFPPRFSGLQFPNYSSELNVNALELDDSALYLCASSLGGQGMGSPLHFGNGTRLTVT.

The V call is TRBV2, the J call TRBJ1-2, with a possible D match to TRBD1 (6 bases). Germline values: CDR1 SNHLY, CDR2 FYNNEI. This CDR3 spans 15 amino acids. The V gene lost 7 bases and the J gene lost 6 bases, with 21 bases spanning the gap. The CDR3 sequence: CASTGEGGAVHGYTF. The CDR3, as DNA: TGTGCCAGCACTGGGGAGGGGGGCGCCGTCCATGGCTACACCTTC.

The rearrangement uses TRBV2 and TRBJ2-7; D is possibly TRBD2 (5 bases). The germline CDR1 and CDR2 sequences are SNHLY and FYNNEI. This CDR3 is 14 amino acids long. The V end lost 7 bases, the J end lost 2 bases, and 15 bases lay between the germline ends. CDR3 in amino acids: CASKDSGPTYEQYF. CDR3 bases: TGTGCCAGCAAGGACTCCGGCCCCACCTACGAGCAGTACTTC.

This clone was detected only a few times. The V call is TRBV4-2, the J call TRBJ2-7; possible D gene TRBD1, 7 bases. V was clipped by 0 bases and J by 3 bases, with 9 bases between them. The germline CDR1 and CDR2 sequences are LGHNA and YNFKEQ. The CDR3 contains 14 residues. CDR3 DNA sequence: TGTGCCAGCAGCCAAGATCAGGGGGGCTACGAGCAGTACTTC. Protein: CASSQDQGGYEQYF.

The gene calls are TRBV4-1 and TRBJ2-2, with TRBD2 as a possible D gene (6 bases). This CDR3 has 15 residues. V was pared by 4 bases and J by 2 bases, with 11 bases between. Germline CDR1 and CDR2: MGHRA and YSYEKL. CDR3 in amino acids: CASSLGTLNTGELFF. CDR3 DNA: TGCGCCAGCAGCCTTGGGACTTTAAACACCGGGGAGCTGTTTTTT.

V usage is TRBV6-4 and J usage is TRBJ2-2, with 11 positions matching TRBD2. The germline V gene encodes CDR1 MRHNA and CDR2 SNTAGT. J was trimmed by 4 bases and V by 2 bases; bases with no gene match: 0. The length of the CDR3 is 15 residues. CDR3 loop: CASSDGLAGTGELFF. DNA for the CDR3: TGTGCCAGCAGTGACGGACTAGCGGGCACCGGGGAGCTGTTTTTT.

The chain combines TRBV5-6 with TRBJ1-4, with TRBD1 as a possible D gene (6 bases). CDR3 size: 16 residues. With 9 bases removed from V and 5 bases from J, the gap between germline ends came to 23 bases. Germline V gives CDR1 SGHDT, CDR2 YYEEEE. The CDR3 reads CANPKQGRGMNEKLFF. In nucleotides, the CDR3 is TGTGCCAATCCAAAACAGGGCCGAGGGATGAATGAAAAACTGTTTTTT. Supplemented by reference TRBV5-6 and TRBJ1-4, the full variable domain reads DAGVTQSPTHLIKTRGQQVTLRCSPKSGHDTVSWYQQALGQGPQFIFQYYEEEERQRGNFPDRFSGHQFPNYSSELNVNALLLGDSALYLCANPKQGRGMNEKLFFGSGTQLSVL.

The J gene is TRBJ2-1, the V gene TRBV5-1, with 10 bases matching TRBD2. Germline trimming cut 7 bases from V and 5 bases from J; bases unmatched to any gene: 9. There are 15 residues in the CDR3. Germline V gene sequence: CDR1 SGHRS, CDR2 YFSETQ. Here the CDR3 reads CASLELAGTHNEQFF. CDR3 nucleotide sequence: TGCGCCAGCTTAGAACTAGCGGGGACCCACAATGAGCAGTTCTTC.

The rearrangement links TRBV5-6 to TRBJ1-6; perhaps TRBD1 as D (6 bases). Germline CDR1 is SGHDT and CDR2 is YYEEEE. V gave up 4 bases and J gave up 8 bases, with 13 bases separating them. This CDR3 region has 14 residues. CDR3 nucleotide sequence: TGTGCCAGCAGCCCCGGACAGTCCTATTCACCCCTCCACTTT. This codes for CASSPGQSYSPLHF.

In this sample, this clone turned up a few times. The chain combines TRBV6-1 with TRBJ2-7; 7 bases are shared with TRBD1. The germline V gene encodes CDR1 MNHNS and CDR2 SASEGT. J lost 6 bases, V lost 2 bases, and 1 base had no gene match. This CDR3 has 12 residues. The CDR3 sequence: CASSEQGVEQYF. CDR3 in DNA: TGTGCCAGCAGTGAACAGGGGGTCGAGCAGTACTTC.

The gene calls are TRBV11-2 and TRBJ1-2; no clear D gene. The CDR3 runs to 13 residues. The germline V gene encodes CDR1 SGHAT and CDR2 FQNNGV. Trimming cost V 1 base and J 8 bases, with 11 bases left between them. CDR3 bases: TGTGCCAGCAGCTTAGCGACGGGTATGGGCTACACCTTC. It specifies CASSLATGMGYTF.

This clone is a singleton in its sample. The chain has TRBV2 and TRBJ2-5; 11 bases map to TRBD2. With 8 bases clipped from V and 2 bases from J, the junction kept 7 bases outside the gene matches. Germline assignment: CDR1 SNHLY and CDR2 FYNNEI. This CDR3 has 15 amino acids. The CDR3 reads CASGGVAGGQETQYF. The DNA of the CDR3 is TGTGCCAGCGGAGGCGTAGCGGGGGGGCAAGAGACCCAGTACTTC.

With regard to this clone: This same CDR3 is encoded by further DNA sequences in the sample. V usage is TRBV15 and J usage is TRBJ1-1; 7 nucleotides line up with TRBD1. The CDR3 has 14 amino acids. Germline values: CDR1 LNHNV, CDR2 YYDKDF (reference sequence). V trimming: 0 bases; J trimming: 5 bases; junction bases outside the gene matches: 3. The CDR3 loop is CATSRETGRTEAFF. The CDR3, as DNA: TGTGCCACCAGCAGAGAGACAGGGCGGACTGAAGCTTTCTTT.